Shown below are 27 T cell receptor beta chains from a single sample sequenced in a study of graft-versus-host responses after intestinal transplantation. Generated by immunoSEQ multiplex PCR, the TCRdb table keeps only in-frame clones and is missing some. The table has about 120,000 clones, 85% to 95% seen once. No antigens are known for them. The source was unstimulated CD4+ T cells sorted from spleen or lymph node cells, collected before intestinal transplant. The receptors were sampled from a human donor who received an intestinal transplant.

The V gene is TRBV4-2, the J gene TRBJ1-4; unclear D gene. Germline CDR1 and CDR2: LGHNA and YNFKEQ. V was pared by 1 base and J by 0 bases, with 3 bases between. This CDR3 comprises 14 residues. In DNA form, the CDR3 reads TGTGCCAGCAGCCAAGGACCAACTAATGAAAAACTGTTTTTT. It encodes CASSQGPTNEKLFF.

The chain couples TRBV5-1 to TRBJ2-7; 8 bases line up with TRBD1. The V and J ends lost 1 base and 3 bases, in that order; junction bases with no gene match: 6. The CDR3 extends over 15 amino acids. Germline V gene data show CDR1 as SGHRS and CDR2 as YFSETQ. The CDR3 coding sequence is TGCGCCAGCAGCTTGATGCAGGGGGCAGGCTACGAGCAGTACTTC. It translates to CASSLMQGAGYEQYF. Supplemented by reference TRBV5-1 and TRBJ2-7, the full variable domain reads KAGVTQTPRYLIKTRGQQVTLSCSPISGHRSVSWYQQTPGQGLQFLFEYFSETQRNKGNFPGRFSGRQFSNSRSEMNVSTLELGDSALYLCASSLMQGAGYEQYFGPGTRLTVT.

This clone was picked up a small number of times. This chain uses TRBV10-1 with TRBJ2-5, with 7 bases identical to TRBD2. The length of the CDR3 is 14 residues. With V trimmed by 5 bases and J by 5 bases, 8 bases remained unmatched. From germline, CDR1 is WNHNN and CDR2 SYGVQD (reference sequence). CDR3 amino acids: CASSRRGLEETQYF. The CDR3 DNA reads TGCGCCAGCAGTCGACGAGGACTAGAGGAGACCCAGTACTTC.

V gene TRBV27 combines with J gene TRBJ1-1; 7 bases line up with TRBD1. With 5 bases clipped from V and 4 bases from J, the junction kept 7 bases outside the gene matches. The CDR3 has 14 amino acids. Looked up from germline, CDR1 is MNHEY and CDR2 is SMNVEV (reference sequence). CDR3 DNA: TGTGCCAGCAGTGCATACAGGGGATTCACTGAAGCTTTCTTT. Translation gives CASSAYRGFTEAFF.

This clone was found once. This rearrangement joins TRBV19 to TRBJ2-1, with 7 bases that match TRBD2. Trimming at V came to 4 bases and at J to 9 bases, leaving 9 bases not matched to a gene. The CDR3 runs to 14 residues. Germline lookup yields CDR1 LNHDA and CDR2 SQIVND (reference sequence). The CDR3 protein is CASSTRTSRGEQFF. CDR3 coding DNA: TGTGCCAGTAGTACCCGGACTAGTCGGGGTGAGCAGTTCTTC.

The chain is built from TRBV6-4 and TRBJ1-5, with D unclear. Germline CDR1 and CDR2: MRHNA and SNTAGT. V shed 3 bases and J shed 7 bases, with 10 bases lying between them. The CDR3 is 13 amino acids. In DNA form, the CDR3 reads TGTGCCAGCAGTGAGCTACTGGGACAGCCCCAGCATTTT. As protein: CASSELLGQPQHF.

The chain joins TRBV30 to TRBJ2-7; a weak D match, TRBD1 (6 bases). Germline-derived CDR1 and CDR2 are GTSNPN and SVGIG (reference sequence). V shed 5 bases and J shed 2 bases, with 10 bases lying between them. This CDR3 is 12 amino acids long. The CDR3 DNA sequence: TGTGCCTGGCAAGGGGGTACCTACGAGCAGTACTTC. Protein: CAWQGGTYEQYF.

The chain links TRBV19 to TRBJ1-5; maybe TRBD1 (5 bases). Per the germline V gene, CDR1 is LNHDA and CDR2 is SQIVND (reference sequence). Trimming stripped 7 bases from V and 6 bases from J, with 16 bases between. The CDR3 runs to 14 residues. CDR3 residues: CASNGALAAQPQHF. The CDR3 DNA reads TGTGCCAGTAACGGGGCCCTTGCGGCTCAGCCCCAGCATTTT.

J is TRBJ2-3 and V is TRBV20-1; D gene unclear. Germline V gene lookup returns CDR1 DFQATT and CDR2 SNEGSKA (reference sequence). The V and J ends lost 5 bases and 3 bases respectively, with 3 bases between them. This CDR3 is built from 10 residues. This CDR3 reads CSAQTDTQYF. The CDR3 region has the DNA TGCAGTGCTCAAACAGATACGCAGTATTTT.

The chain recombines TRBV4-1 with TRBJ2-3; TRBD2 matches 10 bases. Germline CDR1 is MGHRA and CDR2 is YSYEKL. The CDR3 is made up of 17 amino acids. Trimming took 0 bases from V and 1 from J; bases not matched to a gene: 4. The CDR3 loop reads CASSQDPGTSGTDTQYF. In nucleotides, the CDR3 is TGCGCCAGCAGCCAAGATCCAGGGACTAGCGGCACAGATACGCAGTATTTT.

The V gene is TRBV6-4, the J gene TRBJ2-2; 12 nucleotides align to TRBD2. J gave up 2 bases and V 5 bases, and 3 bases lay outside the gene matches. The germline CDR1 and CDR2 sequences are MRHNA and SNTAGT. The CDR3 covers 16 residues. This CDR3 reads CASSKLAGGNTGELFF. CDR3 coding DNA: TGTGCCAGCAGTAAACTAGCGGGAGGAAACACCGGGGAGCTGTTTTTT.

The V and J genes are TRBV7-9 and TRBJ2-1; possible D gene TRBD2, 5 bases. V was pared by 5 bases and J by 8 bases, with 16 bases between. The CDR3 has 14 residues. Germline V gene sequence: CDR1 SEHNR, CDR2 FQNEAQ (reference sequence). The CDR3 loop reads CASSPRTRPDEQFF. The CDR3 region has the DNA TGTGCCAGCAGCCCTCGGACTCGACCCGATGAGCAGTTCTTC.

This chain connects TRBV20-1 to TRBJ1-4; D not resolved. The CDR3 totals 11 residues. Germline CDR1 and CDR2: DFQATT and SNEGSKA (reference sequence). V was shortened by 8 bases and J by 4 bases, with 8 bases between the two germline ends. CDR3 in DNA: TGCAGTTTTGTTTTTAATGAAAAACTGTTTTTT. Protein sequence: CSFVFNEKLFF.

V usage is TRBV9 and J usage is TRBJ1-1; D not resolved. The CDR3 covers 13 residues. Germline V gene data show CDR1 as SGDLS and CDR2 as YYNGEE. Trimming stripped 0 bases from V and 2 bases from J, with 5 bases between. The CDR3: CASSVEGNTEAFF. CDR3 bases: TGTGCCAGCAGCGTAGAGGGAAACACTGAAGCTTTCTTT.

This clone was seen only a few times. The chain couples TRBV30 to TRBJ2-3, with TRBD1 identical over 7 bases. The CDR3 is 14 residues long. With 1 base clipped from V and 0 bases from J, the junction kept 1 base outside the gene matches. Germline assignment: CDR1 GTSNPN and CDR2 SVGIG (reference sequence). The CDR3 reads CAWSGDSSTDTQYF. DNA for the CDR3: TGTGCCTGGAGTGGGGACAGCAGCACAGATACGCAGTATTTT.

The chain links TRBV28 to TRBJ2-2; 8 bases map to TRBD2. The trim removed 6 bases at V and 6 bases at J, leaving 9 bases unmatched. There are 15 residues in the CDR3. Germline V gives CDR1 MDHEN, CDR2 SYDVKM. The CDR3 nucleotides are TGTGCCAGCAGCTATACCGGGACTAGATCCGGGGAGCTGTTTTTT. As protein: CASSYTGTRSGELFF.

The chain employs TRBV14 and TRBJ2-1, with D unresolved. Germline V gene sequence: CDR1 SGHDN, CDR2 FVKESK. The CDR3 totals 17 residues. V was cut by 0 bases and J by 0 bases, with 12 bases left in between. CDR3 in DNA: TGTGCCAGCAGCCAAGATATCGACTTTTCCTCCTACAATGAGCAGTTCTTC. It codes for CASSQDIDFSSYNEQFF.

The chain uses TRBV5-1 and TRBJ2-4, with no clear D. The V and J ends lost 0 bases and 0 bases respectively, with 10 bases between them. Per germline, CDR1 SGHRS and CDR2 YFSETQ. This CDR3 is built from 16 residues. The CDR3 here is CASSLVPGTAKNIQYF. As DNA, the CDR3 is TGCGCCAGCAGCTTGGTTCCGGGTACAGCCAAAAACATTCAGTACTTC.

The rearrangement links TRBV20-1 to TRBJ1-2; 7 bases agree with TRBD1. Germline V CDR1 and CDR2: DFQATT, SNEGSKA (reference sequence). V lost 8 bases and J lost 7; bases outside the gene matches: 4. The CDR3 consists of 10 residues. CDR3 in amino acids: CSHYRGGYTF. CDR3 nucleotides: TGCAGTCACTACAGGGGTGGCTACACCTTC.

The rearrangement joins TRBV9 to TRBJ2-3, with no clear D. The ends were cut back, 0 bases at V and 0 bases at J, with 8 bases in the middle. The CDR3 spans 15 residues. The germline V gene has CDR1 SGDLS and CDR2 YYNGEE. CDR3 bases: TGTGCCAGCAGCGTAGGGGCTTCTAGCACAGATACGCAGTATTTT. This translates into CASSVGASSTDTQYF. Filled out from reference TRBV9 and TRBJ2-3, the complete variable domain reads DSGVTQTPKHLITATGQRVTLRCSPRSGDLSVYWYQQSLDQGLQFLIQYYNGEERAKGNILERFSAQQFPDLHSELNLSSLELGDSALYFCASSVGASSTDTQYFGPGTRLTVL.

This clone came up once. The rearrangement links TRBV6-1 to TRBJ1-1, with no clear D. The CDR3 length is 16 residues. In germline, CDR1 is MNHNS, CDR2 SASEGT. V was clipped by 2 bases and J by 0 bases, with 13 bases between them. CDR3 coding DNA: TGTGCCAGCAGTGAACCGTTTCGAGGTCTGAACACTGAAGCTTTCTTT. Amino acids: CASSEPFRGLNTEAFF.

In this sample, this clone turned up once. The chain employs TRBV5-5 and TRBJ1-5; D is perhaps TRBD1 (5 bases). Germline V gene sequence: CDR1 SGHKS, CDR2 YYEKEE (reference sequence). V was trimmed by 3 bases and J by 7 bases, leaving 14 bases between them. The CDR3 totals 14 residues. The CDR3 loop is CASSSAPGGQPQHF. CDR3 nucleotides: TGTGCCAGCAGCTCCGCCCCGGGGGGACAGCCCCAGCATTTT. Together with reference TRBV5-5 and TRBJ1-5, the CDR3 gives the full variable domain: DAGVTQSPTHLIKTRGQQVTLRCSPISGHKSVSWYQQVLGQGPQFIFQYYEKEERGRGNFPDRFSARQFPNYSSELNVNALLLGDSALYLCASSSAPGGQPQHFGDGTRLSIL.

The CDR3 protein is CASSYSAVYNEQFF. The CDR3 DNA reads TGTGCCAGCAGTTACTCAGCGGTCTACAATGAGCAGTTCTTC. V gene TRBV6-5 combines with J gene TRBJ2-1; weak D call: TRBD2 (5 bases). This CDR3 spans 14 amino acids. The germline V and J ends were trimmed by 0 bases and 3 bases, with 6 bases remaining between them. Germline-derived CDR1 and CDR2 are MNHEY and SVGAGI.

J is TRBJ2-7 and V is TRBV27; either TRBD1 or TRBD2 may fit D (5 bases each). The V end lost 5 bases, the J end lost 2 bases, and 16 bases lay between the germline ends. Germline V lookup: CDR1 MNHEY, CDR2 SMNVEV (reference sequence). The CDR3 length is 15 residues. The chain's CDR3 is CASSTFSGAAYEQYF. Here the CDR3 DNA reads TGTGCCAGCAGTACCTTTTCCGGGGCCGCCTACGAGCAGTACTTC.

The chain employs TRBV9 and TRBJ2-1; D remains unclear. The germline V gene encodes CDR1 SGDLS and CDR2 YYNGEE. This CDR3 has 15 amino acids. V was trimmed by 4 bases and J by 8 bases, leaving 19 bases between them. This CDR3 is CASSQSPLIDDEQFF. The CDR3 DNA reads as TGTGCCAGCAGCCAATCGCCTCTAATTGACGATGAGCAGTTCTTC.

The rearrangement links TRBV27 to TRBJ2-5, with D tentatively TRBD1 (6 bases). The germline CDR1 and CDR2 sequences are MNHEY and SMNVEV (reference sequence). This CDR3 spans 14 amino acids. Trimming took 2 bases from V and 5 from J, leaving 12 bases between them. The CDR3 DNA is TGTGCCAGCAGTTTAAACAGGGTTTATGAGACCCAGTACTTC. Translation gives CASSLNRVYETQYF.

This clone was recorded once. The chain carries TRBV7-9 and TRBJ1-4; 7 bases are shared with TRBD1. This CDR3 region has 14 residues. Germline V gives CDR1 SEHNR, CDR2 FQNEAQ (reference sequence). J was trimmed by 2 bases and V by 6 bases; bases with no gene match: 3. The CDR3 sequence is CASSFRGTNEKLFF. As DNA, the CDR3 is TGTGCCAGCAGTTTCAGGGGGACTAATGAAAAACTGTTTTTT. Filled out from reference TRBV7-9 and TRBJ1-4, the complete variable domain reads DTGVSQNPRHKITKRGQNVTFRCDPISEHNRLYWYRQTLGQGPEFLTYFQNEAQLEKSRLLSDRFSAERPKGSFSTLEIQRTEQGDSAMYLCASSFRGTNEKLFFGSGTQLSVL.